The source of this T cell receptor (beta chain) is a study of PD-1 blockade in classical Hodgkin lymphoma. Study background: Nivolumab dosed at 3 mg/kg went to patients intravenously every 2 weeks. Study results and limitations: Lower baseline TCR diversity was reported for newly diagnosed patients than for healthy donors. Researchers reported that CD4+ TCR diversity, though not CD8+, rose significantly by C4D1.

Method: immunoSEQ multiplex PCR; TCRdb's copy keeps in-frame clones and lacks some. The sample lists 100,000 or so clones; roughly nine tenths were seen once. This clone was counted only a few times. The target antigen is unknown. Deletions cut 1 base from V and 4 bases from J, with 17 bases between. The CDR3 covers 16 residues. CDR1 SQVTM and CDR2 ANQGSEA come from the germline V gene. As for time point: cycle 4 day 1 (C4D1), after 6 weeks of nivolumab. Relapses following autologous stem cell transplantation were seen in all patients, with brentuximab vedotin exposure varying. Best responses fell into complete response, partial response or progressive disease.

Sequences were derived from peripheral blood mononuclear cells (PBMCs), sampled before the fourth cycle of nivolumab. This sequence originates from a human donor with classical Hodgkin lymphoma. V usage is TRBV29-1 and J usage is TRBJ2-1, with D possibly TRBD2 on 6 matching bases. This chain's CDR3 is CSVEAGVAGRYNEQFF. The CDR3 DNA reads TGCAGCGTTGAAGCAGGCGTGGCGGGGCGATACAATGAGCAGTTCTTC.